This is a list of T cell receptor beta chains from one sample in a study of STAT5B mutations in CD4+ large granular lymphocyte leukemia. Clones were sequenced by immunoSEQ multiplex PCR, and TCRdb holds only the in-frame ones, with some missing. The repertoire holds 20,000 or so clones, with approximately 84% as singletons. Material for sequencing was CD4+ T cells from blood buffy coats. The receptor source for this set is a human donor in good health. The CDR3 runs from the conserved cysteine through the conserved F or W. A D gene is named only where the DNA matches it firmly. Some rows mark clone size as missing; the rest say once, few, many or name a class of expanded clone.

>TRBD1|NA|TRBV2|TRBJ1-2
CASRMGQVEVYGYTF
TGTGCCAGCAGAATGGGACAGGTGGAAGTCTATGGCTACACCTTC
>TRBD2|NA|TRBV5-4|TRBJ2-2
CAGPTSSRGIGELFF
TGTGCCGGACCGACTAGCAGCCGAGGAATCGGGGAGCTGTTTTTT
>NA|NA|TRBV19|TRBJ1-5
CASSILNSNQPQHF
TGTGCCAGTAGTATTCTTAATAGCAATCAGCCCCAGCATTTT
>NA|NA|TRBV6-1|TRBJ2-1
CASSETRGSYNEQFF
TGTGCCAGCAGTGAAACTAGGGGCTCCTACAATGAGCAGTTCTTC
>TRBD2|NA|TRBV6-1|TRBJ2-7
CASSERAWAGGPNEQYF
TGTGCCAGCAGTGAAAGGGCGTGGGCGGGAGGGCCCAACGAGCAGTACTTC
>NA|NA|TRBV2|TRBJ2-5
CAGDRIAQETQYF
TGTGCCGGGGATAGAATAGCCCAAGAGACCCAGTACTTC
>NA|NA|TRBV19|TRBJ2-1
CASSIGAGSYNEQFF
TGTGCCAGTAGTATAGGGGCAGGGTCCTACAATGAGCAGTTCTTC
>NA|NA|TRBV7-9|TRBJ2-5
CASTRQGTLETQYF
TGTGCCAGCACCCGGCAGGGAACGCTGGAGACCCAGTACTTC
>NA|NA|TRBV6-1|TRBJ2-7
CASTRQYEQYF
TGTGCCAGCACTAGACAGTACGAGCAGTACTTC
>NA|NA|TRBV27|TRBJ2-7
CASRDSTTGIYEQYF
TGTGCCAGCCGTGATAGTACCACAGGAATCTACGAGCAGTACTTC
>TRBD1|NA|TRBV15|TRBJ1-2
CATSRVRSGTGGYTF
TGTGCCACCAGCAGAGTTCGGAGTGGGACAGGGGGCTACACCTTC
>TRBD2|NA|TRBV15|TRBJ2-7
CATSRPSGSSYEQYF
TGTGCCACCAGCAGACCTAGCGGGAGCTCCTACGAGCAGTACTTC
>NA|NA|TRBV6-6|TRBJ2-5
CASSYGGLGETQYF
TGTGCCAGCAGTTACGGGGGGCTAGGAGAGACCCAGTACTTC
>NA|few|TRBV30|TRBJ2-3
CAWSVQGGADTQYF
TGTGCCTGGAGTGTACAAGGGGGAGCAGATACGCAGTATTTT
>TRBD2|once|TRBV2|TRBJ2-1
CASTPGRGTSGNWASYNEQFF
TGTGCCAGCACCCCTGGACGTGGGACTAGCGGGAATTGGGCCTCCTACAATGAGCAGTTCTTC
>NA|NA|TRBV5-4|TRBJ1-3
CASSLALSGNTIYF
TGTGCCAGCAGCTTGGCCCTATCCGGAAACACCATATATTTT
>NA|NA|TRBV7-2|TRBJ1-5
CASSLEGSYQPQHF
TGTGCCAGCAGCTTAGAGGGCAGTTATCAGCCCCAGCATTTT
>NA|NA|TRBV23-1|TRBJ2-7
CASSRTGVKVYEQYF
TGCGCCAGCAGTAGAACCGGAGTGAAGGTGTACGAGCAGTACTTC
>TRBD2|NA|TRBV9|TRBJ2-7
CASSVGDPSGANSYEQYF
TGTGCCAGCAGCGTAGGAGATCCTAGCGGGGCGAACTCCTACGAGCAGTACTTC
>NA|NA|TRBV10-2|TRBJ2-5
CASSYPSAQETQYF
TGCGCCAGCAGTTACCCTAGCGCACAAGAGACCCAGTACTTC
>NA|once|TRBV29-1|TRBJ2-3
CSVALTDTQYF
TGCAGCGTTGCCCTCACAGATACGCAGTATTTT
>TRBD1|NA|TRBV7-9|TRBJ2-7
CASSMGLQGAGYEQYF
TGTGCCAGCAGCATGGGATTACAGGGGGCTGGCTACGAGCAGTACTTC
>TRBD2|NA|TRBV7-8|TRBJ2-3
CASATSGKADTQYF
TGTGCCAGCGCGACTAGCGGGAAAGCAGATACGCAGTATTTT
>NA|once|TRBV14|TRBJ1-2
CASSQVAGRGYGYTF
TGTGCCAGCAGCCAAGTGGCGGGTCGGGGCTATGGCTACACCTTC
>TRBD1|NA|TRBV6-1|TRBJ2-5
CASRPWDRGSETQYF
TGTGCCAGCAGGCCTTGGGACAGGGGTTCGGAGACCCAGTACTTC
>TRBD1|NA|TRBV13|TRBJ2-2
CASSFRQGRSTGELFF
TGTGCCAGCAGCTTTCGACAGGGTAGAAGCACCGGGGAGCTGTTTTTT
>NA|once|TRBV11-2|TRBJ2-3
CASSIKAGPEYTQYF
TGTGCCAGCAGCATCAAGGCCGGTCCGGAGTATACGCAGTATTTT
>NA|NA|TRBV4-1|TRBJ1-1
CASSQDRTANTEAFF
TGCGCCAGCAGCCAAGACAGGACAGCTAACACTGAAGCTTTCTTT
>NA|once|TRBV9|TRBJ1-4
CASSVDLGGDEKLFF
TGTGCCAGCAGCGTAGATTTGGGGGGGGATGAAAAACTGTTTTTT
>NA|NA|TRBV19|TRBJ2-2
CASSTKSGELFF
TGTGCCAGTAGCACAAAGAGCGGGGAGCTGTTTTTT
>TRBD1|NA|TRBV10-1|TRBJ2-1
CAGAPGTEIYNEQFF
TGCGCCGGCGCTCCCGGGACAGAGATTTACAATGAGCAGTTCTTC
>TRBD2|NA|TRBV10-1|TRBJ2-3
CARGKRESTDTQYF
TGCGCCAGGGGGAAGCGGGAGAGCACAGATACGCAGTATTTT
>NA|NA|TRBV2|TRBJ2-2
CASTVAVTNTGELFF
TGTGCCAGCACCGTAGCGGTCACGAACACCGGGGAGCTGTTTTTT